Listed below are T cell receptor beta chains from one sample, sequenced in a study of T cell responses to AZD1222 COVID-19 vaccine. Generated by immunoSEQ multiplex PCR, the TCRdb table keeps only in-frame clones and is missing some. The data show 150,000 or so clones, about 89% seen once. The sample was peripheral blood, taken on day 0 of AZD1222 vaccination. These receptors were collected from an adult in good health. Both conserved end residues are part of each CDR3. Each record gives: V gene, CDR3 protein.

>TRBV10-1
CASSESNGNEQFF
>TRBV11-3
CASSLRTAHEAFF
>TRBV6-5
CASSRENGIRNEQYF
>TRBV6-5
CASSQYRDPGETQYF
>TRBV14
CASSQLANYGYTF
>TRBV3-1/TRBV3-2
CASSQTRGPGNTIYF
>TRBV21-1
CASSKQRHRDTDYEQYF
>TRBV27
CASSLLLPPLRGELFF
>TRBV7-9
CASSLGRLTSYEQYF
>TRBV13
CASSFLKRGNTEAFF
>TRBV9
CASSEGLAASYEQYF
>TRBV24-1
CATRGQGEETQYF
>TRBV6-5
CASRSPTATNEKLFF
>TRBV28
CASSLVGGEQYF
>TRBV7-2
CASSPSSARSGNTIYF
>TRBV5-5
CASSLTSGYEQYF
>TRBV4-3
CASSHNPGLYEQYF
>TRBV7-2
CASSQNPGLDPYEQYF
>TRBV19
CASSMIRSSYNEQFF
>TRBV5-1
CASSPGGVLAKNIQYF
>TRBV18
CASSPGGGSTEAFF
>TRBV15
CATSRESRRGSEQFF
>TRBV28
CASSFGVPEAFF
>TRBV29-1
CSVDRPSNTGELFF
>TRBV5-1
CASSVNRGGDTYEQYF
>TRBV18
CASSPPGQVGNQPQHF
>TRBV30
CAWSRTRGQNNSPLHF